The 32 T cell receptor beta chains given below trace back to one sample, sequenced in a study of blood T cell repertoires in COVID-19. Method: immunoSEQ multiplex PCR; TCRdb's copy keeps in-frame clones and lacks some. The top ten clones hold about 17% of a sample with about 29,000 clones, approximately 92% of them seen once. Specimen: peripheral blood. The receptors originated from a man older than 75 with acute or convalescent COVID-19.

The chain carries TRBV6-4 and TRBJ2-2; TRBD1 agrees at 10 bases. After removal of 8 bases from V and 4 bases from J, the junction contained 4 bases not matched to a gene. The CDR3 is made up of 14 amino acids. CDR1 MRHNA and CDR2 SNTAGT come from the germline V gene. The CDR3 is CASRGQGGTGELFF. The CDR3 nucleotides are TGTGCCAGCCGAGGACAGGGGGGCACCGGGGAGCTGTTTTTT.

The J gene is TRBJ1-2, the V gene TRBV12-3 or TRBV12-4, with D uncertain. Trimming removed 4 bases at V and 4 bases at J, with 10 bases between. The CDR3 consists of 13 residues. The chain's CDR3 is CASSYTDSYGYTF. Here the CDR3 DNA reads TGTGCCAGCAGTTACACAGATAGCTATGGCTACACCTTC.

The chain has TRBV6-5 and TRBJ2-7; TRBD2 might be the D (5 bases). Germline V CDR1 and CDR2: MNHEY, SVGAGI. This CDR3 has 15 amino acids. V lost 0 bases and J 5 bases, leaving 14 bases between the germline ends. CDR3 sequence: CASSYSTGFGDEQYF. CDR3 in DNA: TGTGCCAGCAGTTACTCGACGGGGTTTGGGGACGAGCAGTACTTC.

V and J are TRBV5-6 and TRBJ2-3; a possible D gene is TRBD1 (6 bases). Germline-derived CDR1 and CDR2 are SGHDT and YYEEEE. This CDR3 has 12 residues. Trimming stripped 0 bases from V and 13 bases from J, with 12 bases between. CDR3 sequence (DNA): TGTGCCAGCAGCTTGGCCGGGACAAGGGAGTATTTT. Encoded protein: CASSLAGTREYF. The complete variable domain, with remaining parts taken from reference TRBV5-6 and TRBJ2-3, reads DAGVTQSPTHLIKTRGQQVTLRCSPKSGHDTVSWYQQALGQGPQFIFQYYEEEERQRGNFPDRFSGHQFPNYSSELNVNALLLGDSALYLCASSLAGTREYFGPGTRLTVL.

The chain has TRBV30 and TRBJ1-2; TRBD1 is a possible D gene (6 bases). Germline V gene sequence: CDR1 GTSNPN, CDR2 SVGIG (reference sequence). The germline V and J ends were trimmed by 0 bases and 8 bases, with 19 bases remaining between them. The CDR3 is 15 residues long. The CDR3 is CAWSVISGALEGYTF. Here the CDR3 DNA reads TGTGCCTGGAGTGTAATCTCAGGGGCTCTAGAGGGCTACACCTTC.

V usage is TRBV5-8 and J usage is TRBJ1-2, with D tentatively TRBD1 (6 bases). The CDR3 has 13 amino acids. CDR1 is SGHTS, CDR2 YDEGEE, per germline. Trimming cost V 0 bases and J 8 bases, with 11 bases left between them. The CDR3 loop reads CASSLGARGGYTF. Here the CDR3 DNA reads TGTGCCAGCAGCTTGGGTGCCAGGGGAGGCTACACCTTC.

The rearrangement links TRBV25-1 to TRBJ1-1, with TRBD1 matching 9 bases. CDR1 MGHDK and CDR2 SYGVNS come from the germline V gene. The J segment lost 2 bases and the V segment lost 6 bases, leaving 4 bases of the junction unmatched. The CDR3 covers 14 residues. CDR3 sequence reads: CASRLTGGNTEAFF. The CDR3 DNA reads TGTGCCAGCAGGCTTACAGGGGGCAACACTGAAGCTTTCTTT.

The rearrangement uses TRBV19 and TRBJ1-5; D remains unclear. The CDR3 extends over 15 amino acids. V shed 1 base and J shed 7 bases, with 14 bases lying between them. Germline V gives CDR1 LNHDA, CDR2 SQIVND (reference sequence). DNA for the CDR3: TGTGCCAGTAGTATAGGGAGTCCCGCCTTCCAGCCCCAGCATTTT. Protein product: CASSIGSPAFQPQHF.

The chain carries TRBV7-8 and TRBJ1-2; D is unresolved. CDR3 size: 17 residues. Trimming took 1 base from V and 3 from J, leaving 18 bases between them. Germline V gene sequence: CDR1 SGHVS, CDR2 FQNEAQ. The CDR3 spells CASSLVSGDYIDYGYTF. In DNA, the CDR3 is TGTGCCAGCAGCTTAGTGTCAGGAGACTATATTGACTATGGCTACACCTTC. Combining the CDR3 with reference TRBV7-8 and TRBJ1-2 gives the whole variable domain GAGVSQSPRYKVAKRGQDVALRCDPISGHVSLFWYQQALGQGPEFLTYFQNEAQLDKSGLPSDRFFAERPEGSVSTLKIQRTQQEDSAVYLCASSLVSGDYIDYGYTFGSGTRLTVV.

V usage is TRBV9 and J usage is TRBJ2-2, with TRBD2 as a possible D gene (6 bases). Germline V gene data show CDR1 as SGDLS and CDR2 as YYNGEE. The CDR3 runs to 15 residues. The ends were cut back, 4 bases at V and 4 bases at J, with 14 bases in the middle. In DNA form, the CDR3 reads TGTGCCAGCAGCCATATAGCGGCCAGCACCGGGGAGCTGTTTTTT. Translation gives CASSHIAASTGELFF.

The J gene is TRBJ1-5, the V gene TRBV5-6, with D tentatively TRBD1 (5 bases). This CDR3 has 13 amino acids. V lost 0 bases to trimming and J lost 9 bases, with 10 bases between them. Germline CDR1 SGHDT, CDR2 YYEEEE. The CDR3 loop is CASSLEQVGPQHF. The CDR3 coding sequence is TGTGCCAGCAGCTTGGAACAGGTGGGGCCCCAGCATTTT.

This clone came up once. V and J are TRBV19 and TRBJ1-4; no clear D gene. Germline V lookup: CDR1 LNHDA, CDR2 SQIVND (reference sequence). Trimming cost V 5 bases and J 8 bases, with 21 bases left between them. CDR3 size: 16 residues. The CDR3 DNA sequence: TGTGCCAGTAGTCCCTCCGCGGGCGCGGCTAGGGAAAAACTGTTTTTT. Protein: CASSPSAGAAREKLFF.

This chain joins TRBV5-1 and TRBJ2-5, with D possibly being TRBD2 (5 bases). The CDR3 totals 13 residues. The V end lost 0 bases, the J end lost 5 bases, and 8 bases lay between the germline ends. Germline V gene sequence: CDR1 SGHRS, CDR2 YFSETQ. CDR3 sequence (DNA): TGCGCCAGCAGCTTGGTAGCGTCGGAGACCCAGTACTTC. Amino acid sequence: CASSLVASETQYF.

The V and J genes are TRBV12-3 or TRBV12-4 and TRBJ1-1; possibly TRBD1 for D (6 bases). V dropped 8 bases and J dropped 4 bases, with 11 bases sitting between them. This CDR3 has 12 amino acids. CDR3 amino acids: CASGGRGTEAFF. Written as DNA, the CDR3 is TGTGCCAGCGGGGGCAGGGGCACTGAAGCTTTCTTT.

This clone came up once. The CDR3: CASITSGVRQPQHF. The CDR3 bases are TGTGCCAGCATTACTTCAGGGGTGAGGCAGCCCCAGCATTTT. The chain links TRBV28 to TRBJ1-5; TRBD1 is a possible D gene (6 bases). Trimming took off 7 bases at V and 7 bases at J, with 17 bases between the two ends. The CDR3 sequence is 14 residues long. Per germline, CDR1 MDHEN and CDR2 SYDVKM.

This clone turned up a few times. The chain is built from TRBV4-2 and TRBJ2-3, with D possibly being TRBD2 (6 bases). The V gene lost 1 base and the J gene lost 2 bases, with 13 bases spanning the gap. CDR3 length equals 16 residues. Germline V gene lookup returns CDR1 LGHNA and CDR2 YNFKEQ. The CDR3 spells CASSQVGGTATDTQYF. In DNA, the CDR3 is TGTGCCAGCAGCCAAGTCGGAGGGACTGCCACAGATACGCAGTATTTT.

There are a few counts of this clone. The chain combines TRBV25-1 with TRBJ1-1; D might be TRBD1 (5 bases). Trimming pared 5 bases from V and 7 bases from J, leaving 17 bases between. Germline CDR1 is MGHDK and CDR2 is SYGVNS. CDR3 length: 14 residues. DNA of the CDR3: TGTGCCAGCAGTAAAGGGGTTGGCCCATTTGAAGCTTTCTTT. Protein product: CASSKGVGPFEAFF.

V usage is TRBV18 and J usage is TRBJ1-2; D gene ambiguous. V was cut by 4 bases and J by 7 bases, with 10 bases left in between. Germline V gene data show CDR1 as KGHSH and CDR2 as LQKENI. The CDR3 consists of 12 residues. For the CDR3, the DNA is TGTGCCAGCTCACAGACCACGGGTGGCTACACCTTC. Translated, it gives CASSQTTGGYTF.

This rearrangement joins TRBV5-1 to TRBJ2-1; 12 bases are shared with TRBD1. After removal of 9 bases from V and 8 bases from J, the junction contained 12 bases not matched to a gene. Germline V CDR1 and CDR2: SGHRS, YFSETQ. CDR3 length: 15 residues. Here the CDR3 DNA reads TGCGCCACCGCCCCGGGACAGGGGGCGGTCTATGAGCAGTTCTTC. Amino acid sequence: CATAPGQGAVYEQFF.

J is TRBJ2-1 and V is TRBV5-1; TRBD2 matches 10 bases. The germline CDR1 and CDR2 sequences are SGHRS and YFSETQ. There are 14 residues in the CDR3. The V and J ends lost 4 bases and 7 bases, in that order; junction bases with no gene match: 5. The CDR3 protein is CASSTSGEWNEQFF. CDR3 bases: TGCGCCAGCAGCACTAGCGGGGAGTGGAATGAGCAGTTCTTC. Full variable domain (remainder filled in from reference TRBV5-1 and TRBJ2-1): KAGVTQTPRYLIKTRGQQVTLSCSPISGHRSVSWYQQTPGQGLQFLFEYFSETQRNKGNFPGRFSGRQFSNSRSEMNVSTLELGDSALYLCASSTSGEWNEQFFGPGTRLTVL.

The J gene is TRBJ1-1, the V gene TRBV28; D might be TRBD1 (6 bases). Trimming removed 6 bases at V and 0 bases at J, with 20 bases between. Germline V lookup: CDR1 MDHEN, CDR2 SYDVKM. The CDR3 length is 17 residues. The CDR3 nucleotides read TGTGCCAGCAGCTCAGGGGCCCTCCGGTCTATGAACACTGAAGCTTTCTTT. The encoded protein is CASSSGALRSMNTEAFF.

The chain couples TRBV5-4 to TRBJ2-3; D might be TRBD1 (5 bases). The ends were cut back, 4 bases at V and 2 bases at J, with 23 bases in the middle. The CDR3 totals 18 residues. Per the germline V gene, CDR1 is SGHNT and CDR2 is YYREEE (reference sequence). Here the CDR3 DNA reads TGTGCCAGCAGCCCCTCTCAGGGTTTTCAAGTCGACACAGATACGCAGTATTTT. This sequence encodes CASSPSQGFQVDTDTQYF. Together with reference TRBV5-4 and TRBJ2-3, the CDR3 gives the full variable domain: ETGVTQSPTHLIKTRGQQVTLRCSSQSGHNTVSWYQQALGQGPQFIFQYYREEENGRGNFPPRFSGLQFPNYSSELNVNALELDDSALYLCASSPSQGFQVDTDTQYFGPGTRLTVL.

The rearrangement uses TRBV18 and TRBJ1-1; D unclear. This CDR3 has 15 residues. The germline V and J ends were trimmed by 1 base and 4 bases, with 13 bases remaining between them. The germline CDR1 and CDR2 sequences are KGHSH and LQKENI. The CDR3 reads CASSPQPLGSTEAFF. For the CDR3, the DNA is TGTGCCAGCTCACCACAACCGTTGGGGAGCACTGAAGCTTTCTTT.

The rearrangement uses TRBV27 and TRBJ2-7; TRBD1 aligns across 11 bases. Trimming took 1 base from V and 6 from J; bases not matched to a gene: 5. Per the germline V gene, CDR1 is MNHEY and CDR2 is SMNVEV (reference sequence). The CDR3 extends over 15 amino acids. CDR3 sequence (DNA): TGTGCCAGCAGTTTATGGGGGACAGGGGGGTTCGAGCAGTACTTC. This sequence encodes CASSLWGTGGFEQYF.

This chain joins TRBV28 and TRBJ1-2; 7 bases map to TRBD1. CDR3 size: 14 residues. Trimming cost V 5 bases and J 6 bases; bases outside gene matches: 9. Germline CDR1 is MDHEN and CDR2 is SYDVKM. The CDR3 sequence: CASSTPTGVNGYTF. The CDR3 region has the DNA TGTGCCAGCAGTACCCCCACAGGGGTTAATGGCTACACCTTC.

The rearrangement joins TRBV6-5 to TRBJ2-1, with a weak D call TRBD2 (6 bases). Trimming stripped 10 bases from V and 9 bases from J, with 16 bases between. The CDR3 length is 12 residues. CDR1 is MNHEY, CDR2 SVGAGI, per germline. The CDR3 DNA follows: TGTGCCACCGGGACCAGGCGGGGTGAGCAGTTCTTC. Protein sequence: CATGTRRGEQFF.

The V gene is TRBV7-6, the J gene TRBJ2-2; D may be TRBD1 (7 bases). Germline CDR1 is SGHVS and CDR2 is FNYEAQ. V lost 1 base and J lost 5, with 17 bases in between. The CDR3 runs to 17 residues. The CDR3 nucleotides read TGTGCCAGCAGCTTAGTTAGTTCTGCAGGGGGGACCGGGGAGCTGTTTTTT. Translated, it gives CASSLVSSAGGTGELFF. Combining the CDR3 with reference TRBV7-6 and TRBJ2-2 gives the whole variable domain GAGVSQSPRYKVTKRGQDVALRCDPISGHVSLYWYRQALGQGPEFLTYFNYEAQQDKSGLPNDRFSAERPEGSISTLTIQRTEQRDSAMYRCASSLVSSAGGTGELFFGEGSRLTVL.

This sequence joins TRBV27 and TRBJ1-4; TRBD1 might be the D (6 bases). The CDR3 runs to 16 residues. V was cut by 5 bases and J by 8 bases, with 21 bases left in between. Germline CDR1 and CDR2: MNHEY and SMNVEV (reference sequence). The CDR3 region is CASSPFQTGAIEKLFF. The DNA of the CDR3 is TGTGCCAGCAGTCCCTTTCAGACAGGAGCTATAGAAAAACTGTTTTTT. The full variable domain, its missing parts supplied by reference TRBV27 and TRBJ1-4, is EAQVTQNPRYLITVTGKKLTVTCSQNMNHEYMSWYRQDPGLGLRQIYYSMNVEVTDKGDVPEGYKVSRKEKRNFPLILESPSPNQTSLYFCASSPFQTGAIEKLFFGSGTQLSVL.

The chain couples TRBV5-1 to TRBJ2-5, with 8 bases matching TRBD1. J gave up 5 bases and V 0 bases, and 9 bases lay outside the gene matches. CDR3 length equals 16 residues. Looked up from germline, CDR1 is SGHRS and CDR2 is YFSETQ. In DNA form, the CDR3 reads TGCGCCAGCAGCTTGGGATCGACAGGGGCGGGGGAGACCCAGTACTTC. It codes for CASSLGSTGAGETQYF. Full variable domain (remainder filled in from reference TRBV5-1 and TRBJ2-5): KAGVTQTPRYLIKTRGQQVTLSCSPISGHRSVSWYQQTPGQGLQFLFEYFSETQRNKGNFPGRFSGRQFSNSRSEMNVSTLELGDSALYLCASSLGSTGAGETQYFGPGTRLLVL.

This sequence joins TRBV7-9 and TRBJ1-4; 9 nucleotides agree with TRBD1. The CDR3 sequence is 14 residues long. Germline trimming cut 5 bases from V and 6 bases from J; bases unmatched to any gene: 4. CDR1 and CDR2 from the germline V gene are SEHNR and FQNEAQ (reference sequence). DNA of the CDR3: TGTGCCAGCAGCCGGGGACAGGGTTATGAAAAACTGTTTTTT. Translating it yields CASSRGQGYEKLFF.

This clone was detected a few times. V usage is TRBV7-2 and J usage is TRBJ2-7, with TRBD2 as a possible D gene (6 bases). Germline-derived CDR1 and CDR2 are SGHTA and FQGNSA. The CDR3 loop spans 13 amino acids. V shed 0 bases and J shed 3 bases, with 6 bases lying between them. The CDR3 sequence: CASSLAGGYEQYF. The CDR3 nucleotides read TGTGCCAGCAGCTTAGCGGGGGGCTACGAGCAGTACTTC.

The rearrangement joins TRBV5-8 to TRBJ2-7, with 8 bases aligning to TRBD1. The CDR3 sequence is 15 residues long. Trimming cost V 4 bases and J 5 bases; bases outside gene matches: 11. CDR1 and CDR2 (germline): SGHTS, YDEGEE. For the CDR3, the DNA is TGTGCCAGCAGCCCAAGGGGAGGACAGGGAAACGAGCAGTACTTC. This codes for CASSPRGGQGNEQYF.